The clone carrying this T cell receptor (beta chain) was counted only a few times. Trimming pared 4 bases from V and 6 bases from J, leaving 8 bases between. The CDR3 has 12 residues. Per germline, CDR1 SGHNT and CDR2 YYREEE (reference sequence). The entry originates in a study of cytomegalovirus exposure and HLA in healthy donors. The PCR used 60 Vbeta and 13 Jbeta primers. Produced via immunoSEQ multiplex PCR; TCRdb's table is partial and in-frame only. The sample has some 100,000 clones; around four fifths are singletons. The chain is built from TRBV5-4 and TRBJ1-5; possibly TRBD1 for D (6 bases). Sequenced sample: PBMCs. The sequence was obtained from a man aged 35 to 55 in good health and CMV-seronegative. Here the CDR3 reads CASSLDSQPQHF. CDR3 bases: TGTGCCAGCAGCCTGGACAGTCAGCCCCAGCATTTT.